This T cell receptor beta chain was identified during a study of CD8 T cells in ankylosing spondylitis. The CDR3 is 14 amino acids. The J segment lost 5 bases and the V segment lost 4 bases, leaving 5 bases of the junction unmatched. The germline V gene has CDR1 SGHKS and CDR2 YYEKEE (reference sequence). This clonotype has just a few counts. The antigen is not known. One entry per CDR3 protein, called by TCRdb with MiXCR from the 5' RACE reads. Seen here are over 700,000 distinct CDR3 sequences, under 20% observed once, and the top ten hold about a fifth. General study points: About 8 highly homologous variants made up a TCR beta motif that seemed to typify ankylosing spondylitis blood.

J is TRBJ1-1 and V is TRBV5-5; 10 bases match TRBD1. Sequenced: blood, either unsorted or a sorted T cell fraction (not recorded which). The sequence was collected from a male donor with ankylosing spondylitis. The CDR3 spells CASSVDRGRTEAFF. CDR3 in DNA: TGTGCCAGCAGCGTAGACAGGGGGCGAACTGAAGCTTTCTTT.